The 16 T cell receptor beta chains given below trace back to one sample, sequenced in a study of blood T cell repertoires in COVID-19. Repertoires were generated with immunoSEQ multiplex PCR, while TCRdb's copy carries only in-frame clones and drops some. This table has around 150,000 clones, around 74% appearing once. Material for sequencing was peripheral blood. Receptor source: a man aged 65 to 85 with acute or convalescent COVID-19.

V usage is TRBV24-1 and J usage is TRBJ2-3, with a tentative D call TRBD2 (6 bases). The germline CDR1 and CDR2 sequences are KGHDR and SFDVKD. There are 13 residues in the CDR3. V was clipped by 9 bases and J by 3 bases, with 12 bases between them. DNA of the CDR3: TGTGCCACCGGGTCGGGAGTGACAGATACGCAGTATTTT. Protein product: CATGSGVTDTQYF.

This clone was seen once. The chain couples TRBV5-4 to TRBJ2-2; 9 nucleotides agree with TRBD2. Germline CDR1 and CDR2: SGHNT and YYREEE (reference sequence). The CDR3 has 15 residues. V gave up 5 bases and J gave up 7 bases; unmatched junction bases: 9. The CDR3 region is CASRLKRGDDGELFF. Written as DNA, the CDR3 is TGTGCCAGCAGGTTGAAGCGGGGGGATGACGGGGAGCTGTTTTTT.

This clone was recorded a few times. The chain links TRBV7-9 to TRBJ2-7; 9 bases are a match to TRBD1. The V gene's germline CDR1 is SEHNR and CDR2 FQNEAQ (reference sequence). The J segment lost 2 bases and the V segment lost 5 bases, leaving 7 bases of the junction unmatched. This CDR3 is 15 amino acids long. The DNA for the CDR3 is TGTGCCAGCAGCGATACCCGGGACAGGGCCTACGAGCAGTACTTC. Translation gives CASSDTRDRAYEQYF.

V gene TRBV6-4 combines with J gene TRBJ1-4; D is ambiguous. The CDR3 is 16 residues long. CDR1 MRHNA and CDR2 SNTAGT come from the germline V gene. The ends were cut back, 3 bases at V and 5 bases at J, with 16 bases in the middle. The DNA for the CDR3 is TGTGCCAGCAGTGAGTTATACACAGCCTCAAATGAAAAACTGTTTTTT. Its translation: CASSELYTASNEKLFF.

The chain has TRBV28 and TRBJ2-7, with TRBD1 identical over 8 bases. Germline V lookup: CDR1 MDHEN, CDR2 SYDVKM. The CDR3 totals 13 residues. Trimming at V came to 3 bases and at J to 4 bases, leaving 2 bases not matched to a gene. CDR3 protein: CASSLDRAYEQYF. Written as DNA, the CDR3 is TGTGCCAGCAGTTTGGACAGGGCATACGAGCAGTACTTC.

This clone has more than one count but fewer than ten. This sequence joins TRBV28 and TRBJ1-2; weak D call: TRBD1 (6 bases). Germline V gene data show CDR1 as MDHEN and CDR2 as SYDVKM. Trimming cost V 4 bases and J 6 bases, with 12 bases left between them. The CDR3 covers 13 residues. CDR3 residues: CASSSGQRHGYTF. DNA of the CDR3: TGTGCCAGCAGTTCCGGACAGCGGCATGGCTACACCTTC.

A word on this clone: This sample also contains other DNA sequences that code for the same CDR3. V usage is TRBV4-1 and J usage is TRBJ2-5; D possibly corresponds to TRBD1 (5 bases). This CDR3 region has 14 residues. CDR1 MGHRA and CDR2 YSYEKL come from the germline V gene. V lost 1 base and J lost 1, with 7 bases in between. CDR3 nucleotides: TGCGCCAGCAGCCAAGGGGGCCCCCAAGAGACCCAGTACTTC. It codes for CASSQGGPQETQYF.

This clone has a single count. The chain has TRBV28 and TRBJ1-2; D not resolved. The germline V gene has CDR1 MDHEN and CDR2 SYDVKM. The CDR3 has 17 residues. The ends were cut back, 3 bases at V and 6 bases at J, with 23 bases in the middle. The CDR3 DNA sequence: TGTGCCAGCAGTTTCCCTAGCGTGTCCCCCTTAACCGATGGCTACACCTTC. It yields the protein CASSFPSVSPLTDGYTF.

The rearrangement joins TRBV7-2 to TRBJ2-3; D perhaps matches TRBD2 (6 bases). The CDR3 loop spans 15 amino acids. CDR1 is SGHTA and CDR2 is FQGNSA in the germline V gene. Trimming pared 1 base from V and 1 base from J, leaving 9 bases between. The CDR3 region has the DNA TGTGCCAGCAGCTTAGTAGTAGCGGGCACAGATACGCAGTATTTT. Translating it yields CASSLVVAGTDTQYF. Looking up the rest from reference TRBV7-2 and TRBJ2-3 gives the full variable domain: GAGVSQSPSNKVTEKGKDVELRCDPISGHTALYWYRQSLGQGLEFLIYFQGNSAPDKSGLPSDRFSAERTGGSVSTLTIQRTQQEDSAVYLCASSLVVAGTDTQYFGPGTRLTVL.

Only a few counts were recorded for this clone. This chain links TRBV27 with TRBJ1-2; 7 positions match TRBD1. This CDR3 is 13 amino acids long. The ends lost 5 bases at V and 6 bases at J; junction bases unmatched: 6. The V gene's germline CDR1 is MNHEY and CDR2 SMNVEV (reference sequence). The DNA of the CDR3 is TGTGCCAGCAGTCCCCCCGGGACAGATGGCTACACCTTC. Translating it yields CASSPPGTDGYTF.

This clone was observed a handful of times. V is TRBV5-5 and J is TRBJ2-5; D not certain. Germline-derived CDR1 and CDR2 are SGHKS and YYEKEE (reference sequence). The CDR3 is made up of 16 amino acids. V dropped 0 bases and J dropped 2 bases, with 14 bases sitting between them. The CDR3 region has the DNA TGTGCCAGCAGCTTGGGGGCGAAAGACGGACAAGAGACCCAGTACTTC. It yields the protein CASSLGAKDGQETQYF.

This clone was counted once. The rearrangement uses TRBV27 and TRBJ1-2; 7 bases align to TRBD1. V was clipped by 5 bases and J by 4 bases; unmatched bases: 16. The CDR3 has 17 residues. The germline V gene encodes CDR1 MNHEY and CDR2 SMNVEV (reference sequence). DNA of the CDR3: TGTGCCAGCAGTCCCATGCACAGGGGAAGGTTTGGCTATGGCTACACCTTC. This gives the protein CASSPMHRGRFGYGYTF.

This rearrangement joins TRBV7-9 to TRBJ2-1; 7 positions agree with TRBD2. V lost 4 bases, J lost 3 bases, and 9 bases stayed unmatched. The CDR3 runs 16 residues. Germline V gene data show CDR1 as SEHNR and CDR2 as FQNEAQ (reference sequence). CDR3 coding DNA: TGTGCCAGCAGCTACCAAGGAGGCGGGAGCTACAATGAGCAGTTCTTC. As protein: CASSYQGGGSYNEQFF.

This chain joins TRBV6-5 and TRBJ2-7; the D gene is possibly TRBD1 (6 bases). Germline CDR1 is MNHEY and CDR2 is SVGAGI. The germline V and J ends were trimmed by 2 bases and 2 bases, with 13 bases remaining between them. The CDR3 consists of 15 residues. The CDR3 nucleotides read TGTGCCAGCAGTTACGCCGCAGGGGAGCCCTACGAGCAGTACTTC. The encoded protein is CASSYAAGEPYEQYF.

Turning to this clone: Different DNA sequences within this sample yield the same CDR3. This rearrangement joins TRBV7-2 to TRBJ2-3, with D unclear. The CDR3 has 14 residues. The V end lost 1 base, the J end lost 1 base, and 6 bases lay between the germline ends. Germline V gene data show CDR1 as SGHTA and CDR2 as FQGNSA. CDR3 region: CASSLGRGTDTQYF. DNA of the CDR3: TGTGCCAGCAGCTTAGGACGGGGCACAGATACGCAGTATTTT.

This clone occurred a few times. The V gene is TRBV11-2, the J gene TRBJ1-1, with a weak D call TRBD1 (5 bases). This CDR3 is 14 amino acids long. V lost 2 bases and J lost 6, with 13 bases in between. The germline CDR1 and CDR2 sequences are SGHAT and FQNNGV. The CDR3, as DNA: TGTGCCAGCAGCTTAACCCGAGGAGGGGCTGAAGCTTTCTTT. Its translation is CASSLTRGGAEAFF.